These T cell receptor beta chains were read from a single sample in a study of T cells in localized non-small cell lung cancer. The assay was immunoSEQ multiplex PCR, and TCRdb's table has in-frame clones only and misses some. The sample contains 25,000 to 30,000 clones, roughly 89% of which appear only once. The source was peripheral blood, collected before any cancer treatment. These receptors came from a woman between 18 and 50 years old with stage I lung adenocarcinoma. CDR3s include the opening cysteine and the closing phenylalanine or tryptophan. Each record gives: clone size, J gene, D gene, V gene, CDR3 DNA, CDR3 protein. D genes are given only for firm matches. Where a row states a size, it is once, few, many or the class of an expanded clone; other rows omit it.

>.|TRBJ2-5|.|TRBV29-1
TGCAGCGCCCCGGGGAGGTCTGCGGATGAGAGGGAGACCCAGTACTTC
CSAPGRSADERETQYF
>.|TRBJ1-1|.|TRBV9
TGTGCCAGCAGCCTGACCCCGGGCACTGAAGCTTTCTTT
CASSLTPGTEAFF
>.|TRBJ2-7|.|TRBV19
TGTGCCAGTAGTATACGGCCCCCCCCCGAGCAGTACTTC
CASSIRPPPEQYF
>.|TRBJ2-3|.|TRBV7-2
TGTGCCAGCTCCTGGAAGGGAGATACGCAGTATTTT
CASSWKGDTQYF
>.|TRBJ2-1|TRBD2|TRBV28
TGTGCCAGCAGCCCATCCCTAGCGGAAGAGCAGTTCTTC
CASSPSLAEEQFF
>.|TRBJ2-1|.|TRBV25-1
TGTGCCAGCAGTGACGGGGCCTCTCGAGCTTACAATGAGCAGTTCTTC
CASSDGASRAYNEQFF
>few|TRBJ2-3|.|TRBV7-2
TGTGCCAGCACCTCCCGCGTGAGGGAAGATACGCAGTATTTT
CASTSRVREDTQYF
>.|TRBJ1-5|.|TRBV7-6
TGTGCCAGCAGTCCTAATAGCAATCAGCCCCAGCATTTT
CASSPNSNQPQHF
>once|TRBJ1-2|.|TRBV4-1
TGCGCCAGCTCTCCCGCTTCGGACGAGCTAATTGGCTACACCTTC
CASSPASDELIGYTF
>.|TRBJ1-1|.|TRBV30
TGTGCCTGGAGTGTGTCGGGGGCATCCACTGAAGCTTTCTTT
CAWSVSGASTEAFF
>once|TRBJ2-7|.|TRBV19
TGTGCCAGTAGTATAGTCCATGTTTCCCAGGGTCTTGGGTCCTACGAGCAGTACTTC
CASSIVHVSQGLGSYEQYF
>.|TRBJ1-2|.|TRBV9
TGTGCCAGCAGCGTAGAACGGGATTATGGCTACACCTTC
CASSVERDYGYTF
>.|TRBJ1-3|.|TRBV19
TGTGCCAGTAGTATACAGGGACCTGGAAACACCATATATTTT
CASSIQGPGNTIYF
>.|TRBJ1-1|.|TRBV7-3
TGTGCCAGCAGCTCCGAATGGGGGGGCGCTGAAGCTTTCTTT
CASSSEWGGAEAFF
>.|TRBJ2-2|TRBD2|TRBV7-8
TGTGCCAGCAGCTTAACTAGCGGGAGGAACGGGGAGCTGTTTTTT
CASSLTSGRNGELFF
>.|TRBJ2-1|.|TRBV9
TGTGCCAGCAGCGAGAGCCCGGGCTACAATGAGCAGTTCTTC
CASSESPGYNEQFF
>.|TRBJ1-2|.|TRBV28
TGTGCCAGCAGAAGCCCAAGGCAGGAGGACCGAGGCTACACCTTC
CASRSPRQEDRGYTF